Listed here are 8 T cell receptor beta chains from one sample, sequenced in a study of CD4 T cells in relation to SARS-CoV-2 and coronaviruses. Unexposed donor CD4+ T cells date from 2011-2018, before the COVID-19 pandemic. The cells were cultured for 9 to 11 days before CD4+ T cells were isolated. The data were produced by immunoSEQ multiplex PCR, yet TCRdb's version contains in-frame clones alone and is incomplete. Seen here are 15,000 to 18,000 clones, 76% observed once, and the top ten hold over 25%. The antigens these receptors bind are not known. Sequencing used CD4+ T cells from PBMCs, cultured in vitro. The receptors originated from a human donor in good health.

The sample holds a few counts of this clone. This chain connects TRBV9 to TRBJ1-1, with a tentative D call TRBD1 (5 bases). V shed 2 bases and J shed 4 bases, with 12 bases lying between them. Germline V gene lookup returns CDR1 SGDLS and CDR2 YYNGEE. The CDR3 extends over 14 amino acids. DNA for the CDR3: TGTGCCAGCAGCGTCTCGGGGGGAGGCACTGAAGCTTTCTTT. Encoded protein: CASSVSGGGTEAFF.

This rearrangement joins TRBV19 to TRBJ1-5; the D is unclear. The CDR3 sequence is 14 residues long. Between the trimmed V and J ends, which lost 4 bases and 4 bases, there was a span of 11 bases. From germline, CDR1 is LNHDA and CDR2 SQIVND (reference sequence). This chain's CDR3 is CASSTTRGNQPQHF. CDR3 in DNA: TGTGCCAGTAGTACAACCCGGGGTAATCAGCCCCAGCATTTT.

The J gene is TRBJ2-5, the V gene TRBV2; D is unclear. CDR3 length equals 14 residues. Trimming stripped 2 bases from V and 5 bases from J, with 12 bases between. Germline V gene lookup returns CDR1 SNHLY and CDR2 FYNNEI. CDR3 bases: TGTGCCAGCAGTGAACAGCAGCCCGGGGAGACCCAGTACTTC. Its protein is CASSEQQPGETQYF. The whole variable domain, filled in from reference TRBV2 and TRBJ2-5, reads EPEVTQTPSHQVTQMGQEVILRCVPISNHLYFYWYRQILGQKVEFLVSFYNNEISEKSEIFDDQFSVERPDGSNFTLKIRSTKLEDSAMYFCASSEQQPGETQYFGPGTRLLVL.

The chain has TRBV10-1 and TRBJ2-5; TRBD2 aligns across 9 bases. The germline CDR1 and CDR2 sequences are WNHNN and SYGVQD (reference sequence). The CDR3 runs 14 residues. J lost 5 bases, V lost 3 bases, and 4 bases had no gene match. CDR3 region: CASSDGGRAETQYF. The CDR3 DNA sequence: TGCGCCAGCAGTGATGGCGGGAGGGCTGAGACCCAGTACTTC.

This clone was observed once. V gene TRBV4-2 combines with J gene TRBJ1-5, with D perhaps TRBD1 (5 bases). This CDR3 is built from 16 residues. CDR1 and CDR2 from the germline V gene are LGHNA and YNFKEQ. V lost 3 bases to trimming and J lost 1 base, with 13 bases between them. DNA for the CDR3: TGTGCCAGCAGCCAGGGACCTACAGAAAGCAATCAGCCCCAGCATTTT. Residues: CASSQGPTESNQPQHF.

This clone was observed a handful of times. The chain links TRBV7-9 to TRBJ1-1; D may be TRBD1 (5 bases). The length of the CDR3 is 14 residues. V was clipped by 1 base and J by 1 base, with 7 bases between them. The germline V gene has CDR1 SEHNR and CDR2 FQNEAQ (reference sequence). In DNA form, the CDR3 reads TGTGCCAGCAGCTTAGGCCAGGGGAACACTGAAGCTTTCTTT. Translation: CASSLGQGNTEAFF.

The table lists this clone with a few counts. V usage is TRBV11-3 and J usage is TRBJ2-2; D unresolved. V dropped 0 bases and J dropped 3 bases, with 5 bases sitting between them. Germline V gene sequence: CDR1 SGHNT, CDR2 YENEEA. This CDR3 contains 14 residues. CDR3 protein: CASSLEPDTGELFF. CDR3 nucleotide sequence: TGTGCCAGCAGCTTAGAGCCAGACACCGGGGAGCTGTTTTTT.

The V call is TRBV4-1, the J call TRBJ2-7, with TRBD1 matching over 9 bases. This CDR3 comprises 17 residues. Per germline, CDR1 MGHRA and CDR2 YSYEKL. With V trimmed by 0 bases and J by 2 bases, 8 bases remained unmatched. CDR3 loop: CASSQELLGQGTYEQYF. The CDR3 nucleotides are TGCGCCAGCAGCCAAGAGTTGTTGGGACAGGGAACCTACGAGCAGTACTTC.